The sequence of this TCR beta chain was determined in a study of T cell responses to AZD1222 COVID-19 vaccine. Broader study findings: It should be noted that donors were predominantly white British and more often female, and clonal diversity was possibly underestimated. Unmutated variant regions reportedly attract nearly half of all spike-specific TCRs. The peak T cell response came first, and repertoires were sampled only after it.

Remarks on this clone: Its target is not known.

Recipients boosted at about 4 weeks or about 12 weeks are pooled. Profiled with immunoSEQ multiplex PCR; TCRdb holds only in-frame clones, not every one. The table includes some 110,000 clones, about 89% detected once. Trimming removed 4 bases at V and 8 bases at J, with 16 bases between. In germline, CDR1 is SGHRS, CDR2 YFSETQ. The length of the CDR3 is 15 residues. The gene calls are TRBV5-1 and TRBJ1-6; D is ambiguous. The specimen was peripheral blood, collected 28 days after the second AZD1222 dose. The receptor's source is an adult who received the AZD1222 COVID-19 vaccine. The CDR3 DNA reads as TGCGCCAGCAGCCCAGAATCGGACGGATATTCACCCCTCCACTTT. Its translation: CASSPESDGYSPLHF.